This entry lists 30 T cell receptor beta chains sequenced from one sample in a study of T-cell memory formation after mild COVID-19. TCRdb redid the calling of the 5' RACE reads with MiXCR, one entry per CDR3 protein. Of approximately 60,000 distinct CDR3 sequences listed, over 7.5% are singletons. Sequencing was performed on PBMCs or a T cell subset sorted from them (not recorded which). All receptors derive from a young man who had mild COVID-19 (a few samples of this study predate the infection). Cell type and time point are not known.

This clonotype was seen more than once but under ten times. V usage is TRBV12-3 or TRBV12-4 and J usage is TRBJ1-2; no firm D call. The CDR3 spans 12 residues. V was shortened by 5 bases and J by 5 bases, with 9 bases between the two germline ends. CDR3 DNA: TGTGCCAGCAGTACCAACCTTTATGGCTACACCTTC. Translated, it gives CASSTNLYGYTF.

This clonotype occurred a few times. V is TRBV6-6 and J is TRBJ1-1, with a tentative D call TRBD1 (6 bases). The V and J ends lost 7 bases and 1 base respectively, with 19 bases between them. Germline CDR1 reads MNHNY; CDR2 reads SVGAGI (reference sequence). The CDR3 contains 16 residues. CDR3: CASMAQQGSGNTEAFF. For the CDR3, the DNA is TGTGCCAGCATGGCCCAACAGGGATCTGGGAACACTGAAGCTTTCTTT.

The table lists this clonotype with a few counts. This chain connects TRBV2 to TRBJ1-2; D call uncertain. This CDR3 has 13 amino acids. Germline V gene lookup returns CDR1 SNHLY and CDR2 FYNNEI. V was clipped by 7 bases and J by 6 bases, with 15 bases between them. The CDR3 bases are TGTGCCAGCACCGGAGGGCTCCTAGATGGCTACACCTTC. Translation gives CASTGGLLDGYTF.

This clonotype was picked up a small number of times. This chain joins TRBV7-2 and TRBJ1-5; 7 bases fit TRBD1. Trimming cost V 4 bases and J 4 bases; bases outside gene matches: 4. The CDR3 runs 14 residues. Germline loops: CDR1 SGHTA, CDR2 FQGNSA. The CDR3 sequence is CASSYGTENQPQHF. CDR3 coding DNA: TGTGCCAGCAGCTACGGGACAGAAAATCAGCCCCAGCATTTT.

The chain carries TRBV7-9 and TRBJ1-2, with D tentatively TRBD1 (5 bases). V was trimmed by 3 bases and J by 1 base, leaving 9 bases between them. CDR3 length: 14 amino acids. Looked up from germline, CDR1 is SEHNR and CDR2 is FQNEAQ (reference sequence). The CDR3 DNA follows: TGTGCCAGCAGCTTGTCACAGGTTAACTATGGCTACACCTTC. Translated: CASSLSQVNYGYTF.

The rearrangement uses TRBV5-1 and TRBJ2-7; 7 bases align to TRBD2. In germline, CDR1 is SGHRS, CDR2 YFSETQ. This CDR3 has 14 residues. V lost 5 bases, J lost 3 bases, and 8 bases stayed unmatched. In DNA, the CDR3 is TGCGCCAGCAGAGTTATTGGGGGGGTCTACGAGCAGTACTTC. It specifies CASRVIGGVYEQYF.

V is TRBV4-2 and J is TRBJ2-1, with TRBD2 matching 7 bases. There are 17 residues in the CDR3. The V segment lost 0 bases and the J segment 4 bases; nucleotides outside the gene matches: 9. Germline CDR1 reads LGHNA; CDR2 reads YNFKEQ. The DNA of the CDR3 is TGTGCCAGCAGCCAAGAGAAGTCGGGGGGTCCGTACAATGAGCAGTTCTTC. Its protein product is CASSQEKSGGPYNEQFF.

In this sample, this clonotype turned up many times. The rearrangement links TRBV15 to TRBJ2-5, with 7 bases aligning to TRBD1. The junction had 12 bases not matched to a gene; V was cut back by 1 base and J by 4 bases. The CDR3 runs 17 residues. The germline V gene has CDR1 LNHNV and CDR2 YYDKDF (reference sequence). The CDR3 nucleotides are TGTGCCACCAGCAGAGCCTTGACCGGGACAGACAGAGAGACCCAGTACTTC. This translates into CATSRALTGTDRETQYF.

This clonotype was detected only a few times. This rearrangement joins TRBV18 to TRBJ1-2, with D tentatively TRBD1 (5 bases). From germline, CDR1 is KGHSH and CDR2 LQKENI. V lost 3 bases, J lost 3 bases, and 11 bases lay in between. This CDR3 spans 14 amino acids. Here the CDR3 DNA reads TGTGCCAGCTCACCCGGGACGGGGTACTATGGCTACACCTTC. Encoded protein: CASSPGTGYYGYTF.

The V call is TRBV20-1, the J call TRBJ2-1, with D maybe TRBD2 (5 bases). The CDR3 spans 13 residues. V was clipped by 5 bases and J by 9 bases, with 17 bases between them. Germline V gene lookup returns CDR1 DFQATT and CDR2 SNEGSKA (reference sequence). The CDR3 is CSAPTTSFSEQFF. The CDR3 DNA follows: TGCAGTGCTCCAACTACTAGTTTCAGTGAGCAGTTCTTC.

This clonotype was seen a handful of times. The rearrangement links TRBV7-6 to TRBJ2-2, with TRBD2 matching over 13 bases. CDR1 and CDR2 (germline): SGHVS, FNYEAQ. V was clipped by 6 bases and J by 9 bases; unmatched bases: 7. The CDR3 has 15 amino acids. Written as DNA, the CDR3 is TGTGCCAGCAGGCCGACTAGCGGGGGGCATCGGGAGCTGTTTTTT. It encodes CASRPTSGGHRELFF.

This clonotype was recorded a few times. DNA of the CDR3: TGCGCCAGCAGCTTCCAGGGGGCAGAAGAGACCCAGTACTTC. Translating gives CASSFQGAEETQYF. The chain carries TRBV5-1 and TRBJ2-5, with TRBD1 matching over 8 bases. Looked up from germline, CDR1 is SGHRS and CDR2 is YFSETQ. This CDR3 region has 14 residues. With 2 bases clipped from V and 3 bases from J, the junction kept 3 bases outside the gene matches.

This clonotype was counted between two and nine times. The V call is TRBV5-1, the J call TRBJ2-3; 9 bases match TRBD1. This CDR3 is built from 15 residues. Germline values: CDR1 SGHRS, CDR2 YFSETQ. V shed 1 base, J shed 3 bases, and the junction held 3 bases outside the gene matches. CDR3 sequence (DNA): TGCGCCAGCAGCTTGATGGACAGGGGAACAGATACGCAGTATTTT. Amino acid sequence: CASSLMDRGTDTQYF.

J is TRBJ1-5 and V is TRBV29-1; D possibly corresponds to TRBD1 (6 bases). The CDR3 consists of 13 residues. The germline V gene encodes CDR1 SQVTM and CDR2 ANQGSEA. The CDR3: CRPTGRSNQPQHF. In nucleotides, the CDR3 is TGCAGGCCCACAGGGCGTAGCAATCAGCCCCAGCATTTT.

The chain recombines TRBV4-1 with TRBJ2-3; D is unclear. Trimming shortened V by 0 bases and J by 3 bases, and 16 bases separated the two germline ends. The CDR3 sequence is 17 residues long. Looked up from germline, CDR1 is MGHRA and CDR2 is YSYEKL. The DNA of the CDR3 is TGCGCCAGCAGCCAAGATCTTCCCCCCTTCCGGACAGATACGCAGTATTTT. Translation: CASSQDLPPFRTDTQYF.

This clonotype was detected a few times. This sequence joins TRBV7-2 and TRBJ2-1; D assignment may be TRBD1 or TRBD2 (6 bases each). The germline V and J ends were trimmed by 5 bases and 10 bases, with 15 bases remaining between them. The CDR3 is 13 amino acids. Germline loops: CDR1 SGHTA, CDR2 FQGNSA. DNA of the CDR3: TGTGCCAGCAGCAGAATAGGGGGAGGAGAGCAGTTCTTC. The encoded protein is CASSRIGGGEQFF.

The chain employs TRBV3-1 and TRBJ1-1, with 7 bases fitting TRBD1. The CDR3 length is 12 residues. CDR1 is LGHDT, CDR2 YNNKEL, per germline (reference sequence). Losses at the gene ends were 3 bases for V and 11 bases for J; bases not matched to a gene: 6. The CDR3 DNA reads as TGTGCCAGCAGCCAGGCTAGGACAGGCGCTTTCTTT. Translating gives CASSQARTGAFF.

This clonotype was seen many times. The genes are TRBV24-1 and TRBJ2-1, with 10 bases fitting TRBD2. Germline trimming cut 4 bases from V and 14 bases from J; bases unmatched to any gene: 4. The CDR3 sequence is 12 residues long. The V gene's germline CDR1 is KGHDR and CDR2 SFDVKD. The CDR3 here is CATSDPGTSEFF. The CDR3 nucleotides read TGTGCCACCAGTGACCCCGGGACTAGCGAGTTCTTC.

This clonotype was recorded a few times. CDR3 loop: CASSYQGTSGLTDTQYF. The CDR3 DNA reads TGTGCCAGCAGCTATCAGGGGACTAGCGGACTCACAGATACGCAGTATTTT. The rearrangement links TRBV7-9 to TRBJ2-3; 11 nucleotides line up with TRBD2. The V gene end was trimmed by 4 bases and the J gene end by 2 bases; junction bases not matched to a gene: 8. Germline V gene data show CDR1 as SEHNR and CDR2 as FQNEAQ (reference sequence). This CDR3 contains 17 residues.

The chain has TRBV7-6 and TRBJ2-1; D is unresolved. This CDR3 has 13 residues. V was clipped by 1 base and J by 9 bases, with 10 bases between them. Germline-derived CDR1 and CDR2 are SGHVS and FNYEAQ. CDR3 in DNA: TGTGCCAGCAGCTTAGAGGAGTTCGGTGAGCAGTTCTTC. Translating gives CASSLEEFGEQFF.

This clonotype was detected only a few times. The J gene is TRBJ1-2, the V gene TRBV7-2; TRBD1 matches at 9 bases. The length of the CDR3 is 13 residues. Trimming removed 5 bases from V and 8 bases from J; junction bases left unmatched: 6. Germline CDR1 and CDR2: SGHTA and FQGNSA. This CDR3 is CASSRGQGRGYTF. DNA for the CDR3: TGTGCCAGCAGCCGGGGACAGGGAAGGGGCTACACCTTC.

The CDR3 DNA sequence: TGTGCCAGCAGCTTACAAGGGGGAGTTAGTAACCCTGAAGCTTTCTTT. It is translated as CASSLQGGVSNPEAFF. This chain joins TRBV7-3 and TRBJ1-1; perhaps TRBD1 as D (6 bases). This CDR3 has 16 residues. Germline CDR1 and CDR2: SGHTA and FQGTGA. V lost 2 bases to trimming and J lost 6 bases, with 19 bases between them.

The rearrangement uses TRBV10-3 and TRBJ1-1, with a weak D call TRBD1 (5 bases). The germline CDR1 and CDR2 sequences are ENHRY and SYGVKD. Trimming left V 6 bases short and J 4 bases short, with 21 bases between. This CDR3 has 16 residues. The CDR3 bases are TGTGCCATCAGGCTACAGGTAGGAAGTGGTGGCACTGAAGCTTTCTTT. It yields the protein CAIRLQVGSGGTEAFF.

The chain employs TRBV6-5 and TRBJ2-1; D is unclear. This CDR3 contains 18 residues. The V end lost 3 bases, the J end lost 7 bases, and 25 bases lay between the germline ends. Germline CDR1 is MNHEY and CDR2 is SVGAGI. This CDR3 reads CASSYSTPGSYLGNEQFF. CDR3 bases: TGTGCCAGCAGTTATTCCACGCCCGGGTCTTACCTGGGGAATGAGCAGTTCTTC.

The V gene is TRBV7-9, the J gene TRBJ1-6, with no clear D. Trimming stripped 5 bases from V and 9 bases from J, with 11 bases between. The CDR3 sequence is 13 residues long. Germline V gives CDR1 SEHNR, CDR2 FQNEAQ (reference sequence). CDR3 nucleotide sequence: TGTGCCAGCAGCCCGACCGCGGGTTCACCCCTCCACTTT. It yields the protein CASSPTAGSPLHF.

This clonotype came up many times. This chain joins TRBV7-9 and TRBJ2-6; D gene ambiguous. This CDR3 has 14 amino acids. CDR1 is SEHNR and CDR2 is FQNEAQ in the germline V gene (reference sequence). Deletions cut 11 bases from V and 0 bases from J, with 11 bases between. For the CDR3, the DNA is TGTGCCGCACAGCTTCTCTCTGGGGCCAACGTCCTGACTTTC. It is translated as CAAQLLSGANVLTF.

Only a few counts were recorded for this clonotype. The chain is built from TRBV7-2 and TRBJ2-7; either TRBD1 or TRBD2 may supply D (5 bases each). The germline CDR1 and CDR2 sequences are SGHTA and FQGNSA. With 0 bases removed from V and 3 bases from J, the gap between germline ends came to 9 bases. The CDR3 is 14 amino acids. The CDR3 protein is CASSLASGGYEQYV. Written as DNA, the CDR3 is TGTGCCAGCAGCTTAGCGTCTGGGGGCTACGAGCAGTACGTC.

This clonotype was counted only a few times. The gene calls are TRBV7-2 and TRBJ1-1, with D possibly matching TRBD1 (6 bases). V was trimmed by 5 bases and J by 1 base, leaving 8 bases between them. Germline CDR1 SGHTA, CDR2 FQGNSA. The CDR3 runs to 13 residues. The CDR3 DNA reads TGTGCCAGCAGCGTACAGGGGAACACTGAAGCTTTCTTT. Translating gives CASSVQGNTEAFF.

This clonotype has only a few counts. V and J are TRBV20-1 and TRBJ2-7; D gene uncertain. Germline CDR1 is DFQATT and CDR2 is SNEGSKA (reference sequence). The V and J ends lost 0 bases and 5 bases respectively, with 8 bases between them. The CDR3 is 12 amino acids. The CDR3 region has the DNA TGCAGTGCTAGAGATCCGGGTCACGAGCAGTACTTC. Its translation: CSARDPGHEQYF.

The chain recombines TRBV24-1 with TRBJ2-2; weak D call: TRBD2 (6 bases). Germline values: CDR1 KGHDR, CDR2 SFDVKD. With 3 bases removed from V and 7 bases from J, the gap between germline ends came to 14 bases. This CDR3 has 15 residues. The CDR3 DNA follows: TGTGCCACCAGTGATGGGGACTTCATGGGCGGGGAGCTGTTTTTT. Translating gives CATSDGDFMGGELFF.